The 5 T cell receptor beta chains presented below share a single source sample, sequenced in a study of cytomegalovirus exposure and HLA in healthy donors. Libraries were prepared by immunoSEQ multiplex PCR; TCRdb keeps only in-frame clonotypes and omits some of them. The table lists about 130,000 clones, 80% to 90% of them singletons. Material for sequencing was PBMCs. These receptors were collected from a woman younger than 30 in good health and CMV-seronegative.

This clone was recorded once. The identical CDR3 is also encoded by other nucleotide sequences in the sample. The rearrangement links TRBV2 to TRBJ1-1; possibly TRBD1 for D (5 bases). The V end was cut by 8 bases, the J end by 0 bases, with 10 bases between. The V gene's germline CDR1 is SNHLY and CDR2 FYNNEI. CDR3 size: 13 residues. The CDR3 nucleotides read TGTGCCAGCCGTTCGGACATGAACACTGAAGCTTTCTTT. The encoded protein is CASRSDMNTEAFF.

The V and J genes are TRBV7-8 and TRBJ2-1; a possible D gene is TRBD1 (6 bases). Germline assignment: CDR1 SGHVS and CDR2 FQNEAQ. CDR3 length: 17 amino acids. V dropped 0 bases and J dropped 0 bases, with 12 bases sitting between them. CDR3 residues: CASSLARRGVSYNEQFF. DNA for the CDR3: TGTGCCAGCAGCTTAGCGCGCAGGGGCGTCTCCTACAATGAGCAGTTCTTC.

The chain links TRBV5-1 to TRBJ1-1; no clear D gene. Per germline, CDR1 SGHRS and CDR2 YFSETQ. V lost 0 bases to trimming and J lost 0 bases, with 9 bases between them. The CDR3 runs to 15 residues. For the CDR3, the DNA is TGCGCCAGCAGCTTGGGTGCAGGCATGAACACTGAAGCTTTCTTT. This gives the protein CASSLGAGMNTEAFF.

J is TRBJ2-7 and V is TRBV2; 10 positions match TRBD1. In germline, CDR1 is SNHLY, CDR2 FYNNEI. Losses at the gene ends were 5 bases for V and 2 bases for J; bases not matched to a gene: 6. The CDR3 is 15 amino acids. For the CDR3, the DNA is TGTGCCAGCAGTAATCACGGGACAGGGGCCTACGAGCAGTACTTC. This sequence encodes CASSNHGTGAYEQYF.

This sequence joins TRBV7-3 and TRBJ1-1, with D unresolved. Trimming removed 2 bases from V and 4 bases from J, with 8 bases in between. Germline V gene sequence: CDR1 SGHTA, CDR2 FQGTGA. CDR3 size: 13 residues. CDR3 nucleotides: TGTGCCAGCAGCTTACTGGCTCGCACTGAAGCTTTCTTT. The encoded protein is CASSLLARTEAFF.